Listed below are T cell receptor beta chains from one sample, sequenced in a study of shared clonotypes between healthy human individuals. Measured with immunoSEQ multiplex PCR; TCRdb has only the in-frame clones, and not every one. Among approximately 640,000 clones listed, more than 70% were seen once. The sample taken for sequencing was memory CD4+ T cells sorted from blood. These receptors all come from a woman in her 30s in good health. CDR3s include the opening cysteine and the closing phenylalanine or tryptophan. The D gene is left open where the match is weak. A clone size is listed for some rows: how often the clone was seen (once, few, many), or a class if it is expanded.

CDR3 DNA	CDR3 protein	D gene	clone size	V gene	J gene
TGTGCCAGCAGCGCCAGTTGGGGGGCTAATGAAAAACTGTTTTTT	CASSASWGANEKLFF	.	.	TRBV2	TRBJ1-4
TGCAGCGTTGCCTCTCGTTTAGCGGGAGCTTTCCACGAGCAGTACTTC	CSVASRLAGAFHEQYF	TRBD2	.	TRBV29-1	TRBJ2-7
TGTGCCAGCAGCGTCGGCAGTTCCAATGAGCAGTTCTTC	CASSVGSSNEQFF	.	few	TRBV7-7	TRBJ2-1
TGCGCCAGCAGCGCCAGGGGTGCTTCTGAAGCTTTCTTT	CASSARGASEAFF	.	few	TRBV5-1	TRBJ1-1
TGTGCCTGGAGGCGGGGGAGCCAAGAGACCCAGTACTTC	CAWRRGSQETQYF	TRBD2	many	TRBV30	TRBJ2-5
TGTGCCAGTAGTTCCCTGCTAACAGGGGTTGGAATAATTCAGCCCCAGCATTTT	CASSSLLTGVGIIQPQHF	TRBD1	.	TRBV19	TRBJ1-5
TGTGCCAGCAGTCTCAATCTACTAGCGGGTGTCTACAATGAGCAGTTCTTC	CASSLNLLAGVYNEQFF	TRBD2	.	TRBV27	TRBJ2-1
TGTGCCAGCAGTTCCGGGACACGAAACACTGAAGCTTTCTTT	CASSSGTRNTEAFF	.	.	TRBV5-4	TRBJ1-1
TGTGCCAGCAGTGAATTTCCGCGGTCGGAGAATGAAAAACTGTTTTTT	CASSEFPRSENEKLFF	.	.	TRBV6-1	TRBJ1-4
TGTGCCAGCAGCTTAGAAGACAGCCGATTCTCTGGAAACACCATATATTTT	CASSLEDSRFSGNTIYF	.	.	TRBV7-8	TRBJ1-3
TGTGCCAGCAGCTTAGTCCAAACCGGGGAGCTGTTTTTT	CASSLVQTGELFF	.	.	TRBV11-3	TRBJ2-2
TGTGCCAGCAGGGGGGAAGCAGGGTCACCAACCTCCAACTATGGCTACACCTTC	CASRGEAGSPTSNYGYTF	.	few	TRBV28	TRBJ1-2
TGTGCCAGTAGAGGACAGGGGTACGGGGAGCTGTTTTTT	CASRGQGYGELFF	TRBD1	once	TRBV19	TRBJ2-2
TGTGCCAGTAGTATAGAGGTTCGCAGGGATTGGGGTCAGCCCCAGCATTTT	CASSIEVRRDWGQPQHF	.	.	TRBV19	TRBJ1-5
TGCAGCGTAGGGGGGACTAGCGGCTACGAGCAGTACTTC	CSVGGTSGYEQYF	TRBD2	.	TRBV29-1	TRBJ2-7
TGCGCCAGCAGCTTGTCGGGACAGGGTCGGGAGACCCAGTACTTC	CASSLSGQGRETQYF	TRBD1	.	TRBV5-1	TRBJ2-5
TGTGCCAGCAGTTACGAGGTATATCAAGAGACCCAGTACTTC	CASSYEVYQETQYF	.	.	TRBV6-6	TRBJ2-5
TGTGCCAGCCAAGGGGGGCTTAACAATGAGCAGTTCTTC	CASQGGLNNEQFF	.	.	TRBV5-4	TRBJ2-1
TGTGCCAGCAGCCGCGGTGGCTACACCTTC	CASSRGGYTF	.	.	TRBV7-9	TRBJ1-2
TGTGCCAGCAGCGACCGTACAGGGGGAAACACCATATATTTT	CASSDRTGGNTIYF	.	.	TRBV9	TRBJ1-3
TGCGCCAGCAGCGCCTTAAAGGAGTCCAGGCGAAGCTCCTACAATGAGCAGTTCTTC	CASSALKESRRSSYNEQFF	.	.	TRBV5-1	TRBJ2-1
TGTGCCAGCTCTGACCAGAGCGCTGAAGCTTTCTTT	CASSDQSAEAFF	.	.	TRBV18	TRBJ1-1
TGTGCCAGCAGCTTAGATTCTCAGGGCACCGGGGAGCTGTTTTTT	CASSLDSQGTGELFF	.	.	TRBV11-3	TRBJ2-2
TGTGCCTGGAGTGTAGGTAGCGGGCACAACACCGGGGAGCTGTTTTTT	CAWSVGSGHNTGELFF	TRBD2	.	TRBV30	TRBJ2-2
TGTGCCAGCAGCTTGGCCGGGACGGGTAATGAAAAACTGTTTTTT	CASSLAGTGNEKLFF	.	once	TRBV5-4	TRBJ1-4
TGTGCCAGCTCACCACCCCAGGTTGCTGGCTACACCTTC	CASSPPQVAGYTF	.	.	TRBV18	TRBJ1-2
TGTGCCAGCAGCCCCTGGACTAGCGTCTACAATGAGCAGTTCTTC	CASSPWTSVYNEQFF	TRBD2	.	TRBV7-2	TRBJ2-1
TGCGCCAGCAGCCAAGGAGAGTCGCACACCGGGGAGCTGTTTTTT	CASSQGESHTGELFF	.	.	TRBV4-1	TRBJ2-2
TGTGCCAGCAGGGGCCTAGGCGGGAGGGCCACGGATACGCAGTATTTT	CASRGLGGRATDTQYF	TRBD2	.	TRBV27	TRBJ2-3
TGTGCCAGCAGTGATGGCCAGGGGGGGTACAATGAGCAGTTCTTC	CASSDGQGGYNEQFF	.	.	TRBV2	TRBJ2-1
TGTGCCAGCAGCCGGGACAGGGCCCGGGAGACCCAGTACTTC	CASSRDRARETQYF	TRBD1	.	TRBV6-1	TRBJ2-5
TGTGCCAGCAGCCCATCCCGTTCCTATGGCAATCAGCCCCAGCATTTT	CASSPSRSYGNQPQHF	.	few	TRBV7-8	TRBJ1-5
TGTGCCAGCAGCTTGCCGGGAGAGTTCGTTGCGGGAGGGTACGAGCAGTACTTC	CASSLPGEFVAGGYEQYF	TRBD2	once	TRBV5-4	TRBJ2-7
TGCGCCAGCAGTGAGTCGTCCGTAGGGAGGGAGACCCAGTACTTC	CASSESSVGRETQYF	.	.	TRBV10-1	TRBJ2-5
TGTGCCACCAGCAGAGTTCGGGGACAGGGATACGAGCAGTACTTC	CATSRVRGQGYEQYF	TRBD1	.	TRBV15	TRBJ2-7
TGTGCCAGCAGGATGCTACAGGGCAATGAGCAGTTCTTC	CASRMLQGNEQFF	.	.	TRBV27	TRBJ2-1
TGCGCCAGCAGTGAAAGGAGCTACGAGCAGTACTTC	CASSERSYEQYF	.	few	TRBV10-2	TRBJ2-7
TGTGCCAGCAGCGTAACTAGCGGGACCTACGAGCAGTACTTC	CASSVTSGTYEQYF	TRBD2	once	TRBV9	TRBJ2-7
TGTGCCAGCAGCTTAGGCTGGCAGAGCTACGAGCAGTACTTC	CASSLGWQSYEQYF	.	few	TRBV7-8	TRBJ2-7
TGTGCCAGCAGCCCGGGGGTCAGGGGTGACTATGGCTACACCTTC	CASSPGVRGDYGYTF	.	once	TRBV28	TRBJ1-2
TGCGCCAGCAGCTTGCCGACAGAACAAGTCTATGGCTACACCTTC	CASSLPTEQVYGYTF	.	.	TRBV5-1	TRBJ1-2
TGTGCCAGCTCACCAAGCGTCTCAGGGGGCTCCGGGGAGCTGTTTTTT	CASSPSVSGGSGELFF	TRBD1	.	TRBV18	TRBJ2-2
TGTGCCAGCAGTGAAAATGTGCAGGGAGATGAGGATACGCAGTATTTT	CASSENVQGDEDTQYF	.	.	TRBV25-1	TRBJ2-3
TGTGCCAGCAGCCTGGACGGATCACACTATGGCTACACCTTC	CASSLDGSHYGYTF	.	few	TRBV6-1	TRBJ1-2
TGTGCCAGCAGTTCTTCCGGGACGGTTGATAAATTGTTTTTT	CASSSSGTVDKLFF	.	.	TRBV27	TRBJ1-4
TGTGCCAGCAGTTACTCTCCCGCAAGCAATCAGCCCCAGCATTTT	CASSYSPASNQPQHF	.	.	TRBV6-5	TRBJ1-5
TGTGCCAGCAGTAAAGAGACAGTATCGGGCGAGCAGTACTTC	CASSKETVSGEQYF	.	once	TRBV2	TRBJ2-7
TGCGCCAGCAGCTTTGAGGGCTACACCTTC	CASSFEGYTF	.	few	TRBV5-1	TRBJ1-2